One TCR beta chain is described in this entry. Its antigen remains undetermined. No much larger clone is present one base from it, and per-base qualities are unavailable. Collaborating institutions collected whole blood in K2EDTA tubes following their own protocols. For TCRbeta analysis, collaborator samples were shipped as frozen whole blood, as isolated PBMCs, or as DNA extracted from either sample type. Relative to germline, V is 0 bases shorter and J is 5 bases shorter, with 15 bases between their ends. The germline V gene yields SGDLS for CDR1 and YYNGEE for CDR2. The CDR3 spans 15 residues, from the cysteine through the phenylalanine. The entry retains the CDR3 DNA only, 45 bases that are in frame from base 1. The data were obtained in a study of blood T cell repertoires in COVID-19 (dated by TCRdb to about 2020). Describing the broader study: The collaborator samples originated in the United States, Italy and Spain and spanned the acute and convalescent phases of COVID-19. The prospective study material was composed of cDNA or gDNA derived from T cells, B-cell-depleted T cells, or PBMCs. The samples were drawn from the first 160 participants of the ongoing ImmuneRACE study and from some 1,300 subjects provided by 6 global collaborators. Where HLA class I and class II types were available, the types were taken from metadata supplied by the sample provider, not from assay-based typing. The sample metadata nearly always contained a de-identified subject ID, COVID-19 status, age in years and sex. The repertoires were released in a freely available public database meant as a resource for research on the immune response to SARS-CoV-2. Subjects who had been exposed to COVID-19, were actively infected with it, or had recovered from it provided the deeply sampled blood TCRbeta repertoires that made up the dataset. General study outcomes and caveats: How much clinical and demographic metadata was included differed by source and by participant, and the metadata was provided uncurated.

TCRbeta CDR3 regions were amplified from genomic DNA by means of the immunoSEQ Assay, a bias-controlled multiplex PCR. The original methods were these. The number of nucleated cells in each sample was estimated by amplification of reference gene primers within the assay. To quantify the absolute abundance of each unique TCRbeta CDR3 rearrangement, sequence reads were collapsed and filtered. Productive Simpson clonality was computed per sample as the square root of Simpson's diversity index over productive rearrangements. TCRdb mirrors the immuneACCESS table, restricted to in-frame sequences. Some clones are absent from its copies; in checked studies, under half trace to an unresolved V gene, and the reason for the others is unknown. That table gives V, J and clone size, and the DNA gave D and trimming. The sample profile shows roughly 56,000 clones; approximately 86% of them were found once. The top ten constitute roughly 15% of the sample.

Sequencing was performed on peripheral blood. The TCR originated in a human donor in a cohort sampled during active COVID-19. The chain couples TRBV9 to TRBJ2-7; TRBD1 is perhaps the D gene, given 6 matching bases. CDR3 region: CASSVGGRGYDEQYF. The DNA reads TGTGCCAGCAGCGTAGGTGGCAGGGGATACGACGAGCAGTACTTC.